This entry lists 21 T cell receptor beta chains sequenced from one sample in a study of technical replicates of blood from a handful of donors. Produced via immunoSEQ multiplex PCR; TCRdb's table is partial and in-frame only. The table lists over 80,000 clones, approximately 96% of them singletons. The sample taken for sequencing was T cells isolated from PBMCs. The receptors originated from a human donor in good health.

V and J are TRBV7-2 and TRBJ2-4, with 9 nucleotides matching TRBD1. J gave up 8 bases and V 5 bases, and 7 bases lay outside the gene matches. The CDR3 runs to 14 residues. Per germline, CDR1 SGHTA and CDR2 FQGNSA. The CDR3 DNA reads TGTGCCAGCAGCACAGGACAGGGGATATACATTCAGTACTTC. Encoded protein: CASSTGQGIYIQYF.

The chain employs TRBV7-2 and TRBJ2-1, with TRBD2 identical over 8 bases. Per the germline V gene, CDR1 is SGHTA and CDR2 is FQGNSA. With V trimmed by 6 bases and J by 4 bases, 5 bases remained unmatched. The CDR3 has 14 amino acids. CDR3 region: CASRGLGEYNEQFF. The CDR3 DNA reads TGTGCCAGCAGGGGACTAGGGGAATACAATGAGCAGTTCTTC.

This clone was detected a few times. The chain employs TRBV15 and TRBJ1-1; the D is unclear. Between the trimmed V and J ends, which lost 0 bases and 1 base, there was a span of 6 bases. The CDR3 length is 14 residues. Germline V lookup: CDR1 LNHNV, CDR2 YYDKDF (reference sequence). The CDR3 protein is CATSRDSWNTEAFF. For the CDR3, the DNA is TGTGCCACCAGCAGAGATTCTTGGAACACTGAAGCTTTCTTT.

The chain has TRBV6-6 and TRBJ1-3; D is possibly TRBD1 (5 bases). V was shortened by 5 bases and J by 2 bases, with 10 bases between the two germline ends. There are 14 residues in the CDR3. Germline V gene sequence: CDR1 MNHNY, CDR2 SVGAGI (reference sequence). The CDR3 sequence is CASSGGDPGNTIYF. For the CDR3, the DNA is TGTGCCAGCAGTGGAGGGGATCCTGGAAACACCATATATTTT.

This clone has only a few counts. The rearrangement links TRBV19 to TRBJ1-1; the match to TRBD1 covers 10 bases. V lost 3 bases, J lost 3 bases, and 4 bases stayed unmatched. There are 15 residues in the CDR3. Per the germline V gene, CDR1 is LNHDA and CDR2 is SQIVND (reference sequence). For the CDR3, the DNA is TGTGCCAGTAGTATTGCGGGACAGGGGTACACTGAAGCTTTCTTT. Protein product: CASSIAGQGYTEAFF.

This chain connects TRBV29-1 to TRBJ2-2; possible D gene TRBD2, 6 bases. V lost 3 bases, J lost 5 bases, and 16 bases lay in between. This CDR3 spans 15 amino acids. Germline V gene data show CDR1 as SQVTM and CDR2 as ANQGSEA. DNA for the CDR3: TGCAGCGTTGAGGCCGGGACGGGAGCTACCGGGGAGCTGTTTTTT. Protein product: CSVEAGTGATGELFF.

The CDR3 loop reads CASSIIGLAGVETQYF. CDR3 bases: TGTGCCAGTAGTATTATCGGACTAGCGGGAGTAGAGACCCAGTACTTC. J is TRBJ2-5 and V is TRBV19; 13 nucleotides match TRBD2. The CDR3 has 16 residues. The V gene's germline CDR1 is LNHDA and CDR2 SQIVND (reference sequence). Trimming took 3 bases from V and 4 from J; bases not matched to a gene: 5. Combining the CDR3 with reference TRBV19 and TRBJ2-5 gives the whole variable domain DGGITQSPKYLFRKEGQNVTLSCEQNLNHDAMYWYRQDPGQGLRLIYYSQIVNDFQKGDIAEGYSVSREKKESFPLTVTSAQKNPTAFYLCASSIIGLAGVETQYFGPGTRLLVL.

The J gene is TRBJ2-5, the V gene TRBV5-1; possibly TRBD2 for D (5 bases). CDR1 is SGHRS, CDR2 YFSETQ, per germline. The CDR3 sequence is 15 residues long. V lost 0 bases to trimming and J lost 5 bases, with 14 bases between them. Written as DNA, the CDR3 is TGCGCCAGCAGCTTGGCGGCTAGCCAATGGGAGACCCAGTACTTC. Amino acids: CASSLAASQWETQYF.

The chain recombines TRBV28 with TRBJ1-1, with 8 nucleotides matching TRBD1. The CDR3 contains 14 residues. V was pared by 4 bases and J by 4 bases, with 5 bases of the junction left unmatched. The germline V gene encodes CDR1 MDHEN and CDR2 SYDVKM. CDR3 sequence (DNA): TGTGCCAGCAGTTCGGACAGGGAGATCACTGAAGCTTTCTTT. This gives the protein CASSSDREITEAFF. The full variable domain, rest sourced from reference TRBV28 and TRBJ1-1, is DVKVTQSSRYLVKRTGEKVFLECVQDMDHENMFWYRQDPGLGLRLIYFSYDVKMKEKGDIPEGYSVSREKKERFSLILESASTNQTSMYLCASSSDREITEAFFGQGTRLTVV.

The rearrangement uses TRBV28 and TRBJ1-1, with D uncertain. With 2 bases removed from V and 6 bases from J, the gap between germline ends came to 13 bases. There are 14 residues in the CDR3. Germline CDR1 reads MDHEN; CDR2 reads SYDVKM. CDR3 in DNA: TGTGCCAGCAGTTTACATACACTGGGAGCTGAAGCTTTCTTT. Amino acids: CASSLHTLGAEAFF.

The CDR3 sequence is CASSPFRTGGDEQYF. For the CDR3, the DNA is TGTGCCAGCAGCCCCTTCCGGACAGGGGGAGACGAGCAGTACTTC. The V call is TRBV9, the J call TRBJ2-7, with 10 bases matching TRBD1. Unmatched junction bases numbered 9, after V lost 4 bases and J lost 5 bases. Germline values: CDR1 SGDLS, CDR2 YYNGEE. CDR3 size: 15 residues.

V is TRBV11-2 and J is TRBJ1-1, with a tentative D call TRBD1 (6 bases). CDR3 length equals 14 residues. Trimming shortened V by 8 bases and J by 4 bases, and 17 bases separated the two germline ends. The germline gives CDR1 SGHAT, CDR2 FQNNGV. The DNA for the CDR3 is TGTGCCAGCGGTAAGGGGGGGCTTGGCACTGAAGCTTTCTTT. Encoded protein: CASGKGGLGTEAFF. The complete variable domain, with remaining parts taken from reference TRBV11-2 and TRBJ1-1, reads EAGVAQSPRYKIIEKRQSVAFWCNPISGHATLYWYQQILGQGPKLLIQFQNNGVVDDSQLPKDRFSAERLKGVDSTLKIQPAKLEDSAVYLCASGKGGLGTEAFFGQGTRLTVV.

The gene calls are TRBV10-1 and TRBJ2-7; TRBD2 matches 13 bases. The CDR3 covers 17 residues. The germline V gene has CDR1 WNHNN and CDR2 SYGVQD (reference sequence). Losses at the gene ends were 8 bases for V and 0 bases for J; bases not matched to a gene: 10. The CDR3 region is CASPGTSGVSSSYEQYF. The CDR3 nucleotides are TGCGCCAGCCCTGGGACTAGCGGGGTAAGTAGCTCCTACGAGCAGTACTTC.

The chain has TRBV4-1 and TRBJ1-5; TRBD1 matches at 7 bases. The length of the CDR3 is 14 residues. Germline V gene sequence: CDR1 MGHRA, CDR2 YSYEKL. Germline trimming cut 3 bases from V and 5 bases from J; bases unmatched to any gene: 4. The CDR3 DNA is TGCGCCAGCAGCCACCGGACAGGATATCAGCCCCAGCATTTT. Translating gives CASSHRTGYQPQHF.

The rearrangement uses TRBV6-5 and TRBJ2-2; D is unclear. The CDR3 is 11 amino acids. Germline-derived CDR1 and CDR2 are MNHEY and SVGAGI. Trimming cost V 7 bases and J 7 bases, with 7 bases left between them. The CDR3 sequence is CASTYNGELFF. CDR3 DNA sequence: TGTGCCAGCACCTATAACGGGGAGCTGTTTTTT.

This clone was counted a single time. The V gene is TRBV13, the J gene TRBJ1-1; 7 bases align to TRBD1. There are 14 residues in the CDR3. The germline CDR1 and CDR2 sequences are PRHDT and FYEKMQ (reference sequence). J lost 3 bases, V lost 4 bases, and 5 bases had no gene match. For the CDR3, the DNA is TGTGCCAGCAGCTCAGAGACAGGGTACACTGAAGCTTTCTTT. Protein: CASSSETGYTEAFF.

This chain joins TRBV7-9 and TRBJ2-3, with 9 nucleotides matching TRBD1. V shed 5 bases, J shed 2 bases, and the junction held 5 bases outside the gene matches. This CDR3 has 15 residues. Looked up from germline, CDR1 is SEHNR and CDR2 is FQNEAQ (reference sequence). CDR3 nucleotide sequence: TGTGCCAGCAGCCCCGGGACAGGGCCCACAGATACGCAGTATTTT. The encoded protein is CASSPGTGPTDTQYF.

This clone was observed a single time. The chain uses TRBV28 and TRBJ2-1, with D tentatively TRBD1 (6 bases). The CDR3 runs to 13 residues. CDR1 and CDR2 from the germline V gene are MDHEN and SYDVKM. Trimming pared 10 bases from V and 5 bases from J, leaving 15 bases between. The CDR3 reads CATNTQGHNEQFF. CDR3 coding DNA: TGTGCCACCAACACCCAGGGGCACAATGAGCAGTTCTTC. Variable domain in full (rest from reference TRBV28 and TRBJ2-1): DVKVTQSSRYLVKRTGEKVFLECVQDMDHENMFWYRQDPGLGLRLIYFSYDVKMKEKGDIPEGYSVSREKKERFSLILESASTNQTSMYLCATNTQGHNEQFFGPGTRLTVL.

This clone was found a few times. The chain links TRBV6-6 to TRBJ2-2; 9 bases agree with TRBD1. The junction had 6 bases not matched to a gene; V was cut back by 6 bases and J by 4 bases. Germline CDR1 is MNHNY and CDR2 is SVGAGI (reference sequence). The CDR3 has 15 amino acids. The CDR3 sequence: CASSAGTGSTGELFF. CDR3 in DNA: TGTGCCAGCAGCGCCGGGACAGGGAGCACCGGGGAGCTGTTTTTT.

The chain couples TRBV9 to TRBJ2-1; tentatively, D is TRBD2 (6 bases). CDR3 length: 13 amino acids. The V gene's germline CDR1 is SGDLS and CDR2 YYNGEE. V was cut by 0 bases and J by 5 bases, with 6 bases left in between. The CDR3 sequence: CASSVVADNEQFF. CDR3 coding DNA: TGTGCCAGCAGCGTAGTAGCGGACAATGAGCAGTTCTTC.

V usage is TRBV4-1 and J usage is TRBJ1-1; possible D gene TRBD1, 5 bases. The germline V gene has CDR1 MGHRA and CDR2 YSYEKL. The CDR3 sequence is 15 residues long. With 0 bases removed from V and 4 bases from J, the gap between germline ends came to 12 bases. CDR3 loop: CASSQEPGRATEAFF. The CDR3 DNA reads TGCGCCAGCAGCCAAGAACCCGGCAGGGCCACTGAAGCTTTCTTT.